This is a list of T cell receptor beta chains from one sample in a study of T cells after yellow fever vaccination. Using its own MiXCR run on the 5' RACE reads, TCRdb lists one record per CDR3 protein. The sample carries 200,000 to 300,000 distinct CDR3 sequences, 5.5% to 8.5% recorded once. The sample here was CD4+ T cells sorted from PBMCs, taken on the day of the yellow fever booster vaccination. Receptor source: a man aged 25 to 40 who received the YFV17D yellow fever vaccine. CDR3s include the opening cysteine and the closing phenylalanine or tryptophan. A D gene is named only where the DNA matches it firmly. Only part of the rows carry a size: once, few, many, or a class if the clone is expanded.

>few|TRBJ2-7|NA|TRBV10-2
TGCGCCAGCAGTGAGACGGGGGTGTCCTACGAGCAGTACTTC
CASSETGVSYEQYF
>few|TRBJ2-5|NA|TRBV18
TGTGCCAGCTCACCTTTCGAAACGGTCCAAGAGACCCAGTACTTC
CASSPFETVQETQYF
>many|TRBJ2-2|NA|TRBV9
TGTGCCAGCAGCAACAGTGGGCAGGGCACCGGGGAGCTGTTTTTT
CASSNSGQGTGELFF
>many|TRBJ2-7|NA|TRBV12-3/TRBV12-4
TGTGCCAGCAGCCAATTGGGGGAGCAGTACTTC
CASSQLGEQYF
>many|TRBJ2-1|NA|TRBV5-5
TGTGCCAGCAGCCCTTTAGGGGGACCCTACAATGAGCAGTTCTTC
CASSPLGGPYNEQFF
>NA|TRBJ2-6|NA|TRBV12-3/TRBV12-4
TGTGCCAGCACTCCCATCGAATCTGGGGCCAACGTCCTGACTTTC
CASTPIESGANVLTF
>many|TRBJ2-3|NA|TRBV5-1
TGTGCCAGCAGCTTCACAGATACGCAGTATTTT
CASSFTDTQYF
>NA|TRBJ1-2|NA|TRBV20-1
TGCAGTGCTGCAGGGGCCCCTGGCTACACCTTC
CSAAGAPGYTF
>NA|TRBJ2-7|TRBD2|TRBV20-1
TGCAGTGCTAGTCCGGGGGGGATATACGAGCAGTACTTC
CSASPGGIYEQYF
>many|TRBJ2-7|TRBD1|TRBV28
TGTGCCAGCAGTTTTCCGACAGGGCGGACCTACGAGCAGTACTTC
CASSFPTGRTYEQYF
>NA|TRBJ2-1|NA|TRBV9
TGTGCCAGCTCTCGTAGGCGCGGAGAGGGGGTACGGGAGCAGTTCTTC
CASSRRRGEGVREQFF
>few|TRBJ2-1|NA|TRBV24-1
TGTGCCACCAGTGACCCCGGGACCGGGGGCAATGAGCAGTTCTTC
CATSDPGTGGNEQFF
>many|TRBJ1-4|NA|TRBV6-1
TGTGCCAGCGGGACCTTACCGGAAGAAAAACTGTTTTTT
CASGTLPEEKLFF
>few|TRBJ1-1|NA|TRBV30
TGTGCCTGGAGCCCTGGGGGGATCGCTGAAGCTTTCTTT
CAWSPGGIAEAFF